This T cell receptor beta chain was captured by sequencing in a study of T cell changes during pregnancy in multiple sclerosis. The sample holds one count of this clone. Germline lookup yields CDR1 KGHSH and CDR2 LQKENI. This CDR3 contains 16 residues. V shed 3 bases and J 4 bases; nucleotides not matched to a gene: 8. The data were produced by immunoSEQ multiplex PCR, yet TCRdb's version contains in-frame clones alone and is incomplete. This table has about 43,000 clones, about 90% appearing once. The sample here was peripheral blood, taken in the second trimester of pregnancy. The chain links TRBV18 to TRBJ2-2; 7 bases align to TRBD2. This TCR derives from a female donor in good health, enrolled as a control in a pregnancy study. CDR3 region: CASSPRAGAGTGELFF. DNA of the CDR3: TGTGCCAGCTCACCCCGGGCGGGAGCGGGCACCGGGGAGCTGTTTTTT.